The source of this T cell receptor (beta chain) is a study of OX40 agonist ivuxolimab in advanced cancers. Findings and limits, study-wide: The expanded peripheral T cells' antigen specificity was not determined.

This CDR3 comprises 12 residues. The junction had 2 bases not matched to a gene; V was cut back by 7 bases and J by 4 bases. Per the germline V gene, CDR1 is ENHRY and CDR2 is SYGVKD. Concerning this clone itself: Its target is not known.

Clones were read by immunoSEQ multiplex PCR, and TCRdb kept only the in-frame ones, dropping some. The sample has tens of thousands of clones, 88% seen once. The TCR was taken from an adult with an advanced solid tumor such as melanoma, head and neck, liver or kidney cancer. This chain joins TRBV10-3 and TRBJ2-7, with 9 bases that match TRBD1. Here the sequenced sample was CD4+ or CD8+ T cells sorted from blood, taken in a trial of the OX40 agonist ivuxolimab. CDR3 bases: TGTGCCATCACACAGGGGGCTTACGAGCAGTACTTC. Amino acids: CAITQGAYEQYF.